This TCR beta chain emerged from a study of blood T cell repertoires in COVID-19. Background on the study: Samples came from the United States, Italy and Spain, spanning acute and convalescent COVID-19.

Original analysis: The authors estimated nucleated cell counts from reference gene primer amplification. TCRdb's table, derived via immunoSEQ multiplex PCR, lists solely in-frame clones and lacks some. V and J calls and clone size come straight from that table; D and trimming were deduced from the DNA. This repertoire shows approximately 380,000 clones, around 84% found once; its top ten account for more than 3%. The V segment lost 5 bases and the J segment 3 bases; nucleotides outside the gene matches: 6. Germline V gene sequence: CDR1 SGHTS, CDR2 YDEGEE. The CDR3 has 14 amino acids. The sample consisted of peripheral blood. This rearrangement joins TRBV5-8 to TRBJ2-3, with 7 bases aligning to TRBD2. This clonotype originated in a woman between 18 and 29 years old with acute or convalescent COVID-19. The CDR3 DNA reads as TGTGCCAGCAGACGGACGGGGGGTACAGATACGCAGTATTTT. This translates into CASRRTGGTDTQYF.